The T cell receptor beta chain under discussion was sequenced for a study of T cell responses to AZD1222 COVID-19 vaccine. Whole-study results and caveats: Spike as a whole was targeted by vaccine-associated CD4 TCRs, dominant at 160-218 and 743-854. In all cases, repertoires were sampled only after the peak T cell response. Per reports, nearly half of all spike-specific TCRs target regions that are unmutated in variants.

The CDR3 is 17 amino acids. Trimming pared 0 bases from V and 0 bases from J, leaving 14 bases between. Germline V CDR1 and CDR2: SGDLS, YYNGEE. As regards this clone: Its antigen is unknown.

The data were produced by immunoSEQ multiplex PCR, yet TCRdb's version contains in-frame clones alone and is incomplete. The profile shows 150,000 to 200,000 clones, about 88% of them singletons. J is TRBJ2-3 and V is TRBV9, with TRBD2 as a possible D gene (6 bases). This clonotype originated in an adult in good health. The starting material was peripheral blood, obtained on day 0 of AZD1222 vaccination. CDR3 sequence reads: CASSVVPLATSTDTQYF. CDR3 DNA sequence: TGTGCCAGCAGCGTAGTCCCTCTAGCGACTAGCACAGATACGCAGTATTTT.